The subject of this entry is one T cell receptor beta chain. Its matching antigen is unknown. This entry comes from a study of T-cell memory formation after mild COVID-19. Regarding the study as a whole: Pre-infection memory carried some responding clones, suggesting that cross-reactive memory joined.

TCRdb independently ran MiXCR on the 5' RACE reads; one entry per CDR3 protein. The repertoire holds about 400,000 distinct CDR3 sequences, less than 25% seen once, with around 13% in the top ten. CDR3 length equals 14 residues. Germline V gene sequence: CDR1 SGHDT, CDR2 YYEEEE. V was cut by 4 bases and J by 2 bases, with 13 bases left in between. This TCR came from an adult woman who had mild COVID-19 (a few samples of this study predate the infection). Cell type and time point are not known. The chain is built from TRBV5-6 and TRBJ2-7, with D possibly matching TRBD2 (6 bases). Sequenced: PBMCs or a T cell subset sorted from them (not recorded which). The CDR3 is CASSTGGGTYEQYF. The CDR3 coding sequence is TGTGCCAGCAGCACGGGTGGGGGGACCTACGAGCAGTACTTC.